A selection of T cell receptor beta chains follows, all from one sample in a study of cytomegalovirus exposure and HLA in healthy donors. The assay was immunoSEQ multiplex PCR, and TCRdb's table has in-frame clones only and misses some. The table lists 110,000 or so clones, almost 96% of them singletons. The specimen was PBMCs. The origin of the receptors is a woman aged 18-29 years in good health and CMV-seronegative. The CDR3 runs from the conserved cysteine through the conserved F or W. D genes are given only for firm matches. A row's size may be missing; if present it is once, few, many or a size class.

clone_size j_call d_call v_call cdr3_nt cdr3_aa
. TRBJ1-5 TRBD1 TRBV6-1 TGTGCCAGCAGTTGGACAGGGGGCCGTCAGCCCCAGCATTTT CASSWTGGRQPQHF
. TRBJ2-7 TRBD1 TRBV2 TGTGCCAGCAGTGAGGGACAGTCCTCCTACGAGCAGTACTTC CASSEGQSSYEQYF
. TRBJ1-1 . TRBV18 TGTGCCAGCTCTCCCGAACAGGAGAAGAACACTGAAGCTTTCTTT CASSPEQEKNTEAFF
. TRBJ1-5 . TRBV6-5 TGTGCCAGCAGTTACTCGGCAGGGCGGCAGCCCCAGCATTTT CASSYSAGRQPQHF
. TRBJ1-1 TRBD1 TRBV28 TGTGCCAGCACCTCGGGACAGGGAAGAATCAAGACTGAAGCTTTCTTT CASTSGQGRIKTEAFF
. TRBJ2-3 TRBD2 TRBV7-2 TGTGCCAGCAGCTTAGGGATAGCGGGGGGGGGCACAGATACGCAGTATTTT CASSLGIAGGGTDTQYF
. TRBJ2-5 . TRBV5-1 TGCGCCAGCAGCTTGGGGGCGGGGCAAGAGACCCAGTACTTC CASSLGAGQETQYF
. TRBJ2-7 . TRBV10-3 TGTGCCAAAATAGCACATCCGCGGGACGACGAGCAGTACTTC CAKIAHPRDDEQYF
. TRBJ1-1 TRBD1 TRBV10-3 TGTGCCATCCGAGGACAGGGGGACACTGAAGCTTTCTTT CAIRGQGDTEAFF
. TRBJ1-1 TRBD1 TRBV18 TGTGCCAGCTCACCGGACAGGGGTTTTCAGGGAGCTTTCTTT CASSPDRGFQGAFF
. TRBJ2-7 TRBD1 TRBV7-9 TGTGCCAGCAGCCCCCGGGACAGGCCCCACGAGCAGTACTTC CASSPRDRPHEQYF
. TRBJ1-4 . TRBV2 TGTGCCAGCAGAGATACGGGGATACGGGAAAAACTGTTTTTT CASRDTGIREKLFF
. TRBJ1-3 . TRBV18 TGTGCCAGCTCACCGACTAGAAACACCATATATTTT CASSPTRNTIYF
. TRBJ1-1 TRBD1 TRBV7-2 TGTGCCAGCAGCTTAGGGACAGGGATGAACACTGAAGCTTTCTTT CASSLGTGMNTEAFF
. TRBJ2-3 . TRBV27 TGTGCCAGCAGTTTATCGATACAGAATACGCAGTATTTT CASSLSIQNTQYF
. TRBJ2-7 TRBD1 TRBV29-1 TGCAGCGTTGAGTCGACAGGGAATTCGTTCGAGCAGTACTTC CSVESTGNSFEQYF
. TRBJ2-3 . TRBV5-1 TGCGCCAGCAGCTTGGACAGGGGAGGAAGGACAGATACGCAGTATTTT CASSLDRGGRTDTQYF
. TRBJ2-5 TRBD2 TRBV27 TGTGCCAGCAGTTTACTAGCGGGGGAGCCTCAAGAGACCCAGTACTTC CASSLLAGEPQETQYF
once TRBJ1-2 . TRBV15 TGTGCCACCAGCAGAGACGTGGTCCCCGGCGGTGGCTACACCTTC CATSRDVVPGGGYTF